This T cell receptor beta chain appears in the sequencing data of a study of blood T cell repertoires in COVID-19 (dated by TCRdb to the early 2020s). In the study overall: Collaborator samples came from the United States, Italy and Spain and covered acute and convalescent phases of COVID-19. The material from the prospective study consisted of cDNA or gDNA derived from T cells, B-cell-depleted T cells, or PBMCs. Subjects who had been exposed to COVID-19, were actively infected with it, or had recovered from it provided the deeply sampled blood TCRbeta repertoires that made up the dataset. The repertoires were released in a freely available public database meant as a resource for research on the immune response to SARS-CoV-2. Samples were obtained from the ongoing ImmuneRACE study (first 160 participants) and from 1,000 to 1,500 subjects provided by 6 global collaborators. Nearly every sample came with metadata listing a de-identified subject ID, COVID-19 status, age in years and sex. HLA class I and class II types, where available, came from metadata supplied by the sample provider rather than from assay-based typing.

The trim is 6 bases for V and 0 bases for J, with a gap of 13 bases between the germline ends. CDR1 and CDR2 were assigned from the germline V gene as MNHEY and SVGAGI. The CDR3 numbers 15 residues from cysteine through phenylalanine. The read is trimmed to its CDR3 DNA, 45 bases read in frame from base 1. What the research found in general, with its limitations: The quantity of clinical and demographic metadata differed by source and by participant and was supplied without curation.

TCRbeta CDR3 regions were amplified from genomic DNA by means of the immunoSEQ Assay, a bias-controlled multiplex PCR. In the authors' own workflow: The number of nucleated cells in each sample was estimated from the amplification of reference gene primers within the assay. To quantify the absolute abundance of each unique TCRbeta CDR3 rearrangement, sequence reads were collapsed and filtered. For each sample, productive Simpson clonality was calculated as the square root of Simpson's diversity index over productive rearrangements. TCRdb retrieved this table from immuneACCESS and kept in-frame rearrangements only. Not all clones are present; in checked studies, unresolved V genes account for under half, and no reason is known for the remainder. V and J calls and clone size follow that table, whereas D and trimming were derived from the DNA. For this sample there are 100,000 to 120,000 clones; 80% to 85% appear just once. Together, the top ten hold roughly 14% of the sample.

As for this clone: Its antigen is unknown. No qualities accompany the bases; no much larger clone lies one base away.

Whole blood was collected in K2EDTA tubes by collaborating institutions according to the institutions' own protocols. For TCRbeta analysis, collaborators shipped samples as frozen whole blood, isolated PBMCs, or DNA extracted from either of those sample types. The receptor was isolated from an elderly woman with acute or convalescent COVID-19. The rearranged segments are TRBV6-5 and TRBJ2-3, and the D gene may be TRBD2, 6 bases matching. The specimen was peripheral blood. In nucleotides, the sequence is TGTGCCAGCAGCCAGACTAGACCCAGCACAGATACGCAGTATTTT. It encodes CASSQTRPSTDTQYF.